This T cell receptor beta chain was identified during a study of blood T cell repertoires in COVID-19. About the study: From T cells, B-cell-depleted T cells, or PBMCs came the material, which was cDNA or gDNA.

This CDR3 region has 15 residues. V was trimmed by 3 bases and J by 0 bases, leaving 10 bases between them. Germline V gene data show CDR1 as MRHNA and CDR2 as SNTAGT. The table came from immunoSEQ multiplex PCR; TCRdb's copy has only in-frame clones and leaves some out. The top ten clones hold around 3.3% of a sample with approximately 230,000 clones, about 90% of them seen once. Only a few counts were recorded for this clone. The rearrangement uses TRBV6-4 and TRBJ2-3, with unresolved D. The source material was peripheral blood. This TCR was recovered from a man younger than 30 with active or convalescent COVID-19. DNA of the CDR3: TGTGCCAGCAGTGAGGCGGTTTCCAGCACAGATACGCAGTATTTT. This gives the protein CASSEAVSSTDTQYF.